This TCR beta chain was recovered during a study of shared clonotypes between healthy human individuals. Naive CD8 isolation took CD45RO-negative cells positively selected for CCR7 and excluded terminally differentiated effector memory CD45RA+ cells. Only in-frame clones appear in the TCRdb table, and some are missing; sequencing was by immunoSEQ multiplex PCR. The table includes around 640,000 clones, 90% to 97% detected once. Sequenced material: naive CD8+ T cells sorted from blood. The receptor's source is a woman in her twenties or thirties in good health.

The CDR3 sequence is CASSLWALAGTYNEQFF. CDR3 DNA sequence: TGCGCCAGCAGCTTGTGGGCGCTAGCGGGGACCTACAATGAGCAGTTCTTC. The chain employs TRBV5-1 and TRBJ2-1, with TRBD2 identical over 9 bases. The junction had 7 bases not matched to a gene; V was cut back by 1 base and J by 2 bases. The CDR3 has 17 amino acids. CDR1 is SGHRS, CDR2 YFSETQ, per germline. Looking up the rest from reference TRBV5-1 and TRBJ2-1 gives the full variable domain: KAGVTQTPRYLIKTRGQQVTLSCSPISGHRSVSWYQQTPGQGLQFLFEYFSETQRNKGNFPGRFSGRQFSNSRSEMNVSTLELGDSALYLCASSLWALAGTYNEQFFGPGTRLTVL.